These T cell receptor beta chains were read from a single sample in a study of T cell responses to AZD1222 COVID-19 vaccine. The repertoire was sequenced with immunoSEQ multiplex PCR; TCRdb's copy has only in-frame clones and lacks some. The data show over 200,000 clones, roughly 94% seen once. This specimen consisted of peripheral blood, obtained 28 days after the second dose of the MenACWY control vaccine. The receptor set was obtained from an adult who received the MenACWY meningococcal vaccine as a control. The CDR3 runs from the conserved cysteine through the conserved F or W. Each record gives: J gene, clone size, D gene, V gene, CDR3 protein, CDR3 DNA. A D gene is named only where the DNA matches it firmly. The listing skips clone size in some rows; elsewhere it reads once, few, many or a size class.

TRBJ1-1	.	.	TRBV18	CASSPGNTEAFF	TGTGCCAGCTCACCCGGAAACACTGAAGCTTTCTTT
TRBJ1-1	.	TRBD1	TRBV6-2/TRBV6-3	CASSSQGVDTEAFF	TGTGCCAGCAGTTCCCAGGGGGTAGACACTGAAGCTTTCTTT
TRBJ2-7	.	TRBD1	TRBV27	CASSFRDRGYEQYF	TGTGCCAGCAGTTTTCGGGACAGGGGGTACGAGCAGTACTTC
TRBJ1-6	.	.	TRBV14	CASSQEPNRRDNSPLHF	TGTGCCAGCAGCCAAGAACCGAACAGGCGGGATAATTCACCCCTCCACTTT
TRBJ1-2	.	.	TRBV7-9	CASSFTDYGYTF	TGTGCCAGCAGCTTTACAGACTATGGCTACACCTTC
TRBJ2-5	once	TRBD1	TRBV29-1	CSVGGHRGQETQYF	TGCAGCGTAGGTGGCCACAGGGGGCAAGAGACCCAGTACTTC
TRBJ1-6	.	TRBD1	TRBV14	CASSQVGQISPLHF	TGTGCCAGCAGCCAAGTGGGACAGATTTCACCCCTCCACTTT
TRBJ2-1	.	TRBD2	TRBV24-1	CATSDSSGSTYNEQFF	TGTGCCACCAGTGATAGTAGCGGGAGCACTTACAATGAGCAGTTCTTC
TRBJ2-1	once	TRBD1	TRBV6-2/TRBV6-3	CASSYRRTGGLYNEQFF	TGTGCCAGCAGTTATCGACGGACAGGGGGGCTCTACAATGAGCAGTTCTTC
TRBJ1-2	.	.	TRBV6-5	CASSMTQYTF	TGTGCCAGCAGTATGACTCAATATACCTTC
TRBJ1-6	.	.	TRBV2	CASRGGQSSYNSPLHF	TGTGCCAGCAGGGGGGGGCAGAGCTCCTATAATTCACCCCTCCACTTT
TRBJ2-7	.	.	TRBV19	CASSTRDRRDEQYF	TGTGCCAGTAGTACCCGGGACCGGAGGGACGAGCAGTACTTC
TRBJ1-1	.	.	TRBV5-5	CASSLQETTEAFF	TGTGCCAGCAGCCTCCAGGAAACCACTGAAGCTTTCTTT
TRBJ1-1	.	.	TRBV11-2	CASSFPGPVEAFF	TGTGCCAGCAGCTTCCCTGGGCCGGTTGAAGCTTTCTTT
TRBJ1-1	.	.	TRBV11-1	CASSPGVGTEAFF	TGTGCCAGCAGCCCCGGTGTGGGGACTGAAGCTTTCTTT
TRBJ1-4	.	TRBD1	TRBV18	CASSPQGARREKLFF	TGTGCCAGCTCACCGCAGGGGGCAAGGCGTGAAAAACTGTTTTTT
TRBJ1-4	.	.	TRBV4-3	CASSQDWAGSTNEKLFF	TGCGCCAGCAGCCAAGATTGGGCGGGGTCAACTAATGAAAAACTGTTTTTT
TRBJ1-5	.	.	TRBV23-1	CASSQGQNSNQPQHF	TGCGCCAGCAGTCAAGGGCAGAATAGCAATCAGCCCCAGCATTTT